Listed below are T cell receptor beta chains from one sample, sequenced in a study of beta chain features in type 1 diabetes. Libraries were prepared by immunoSEQ multiplex PCR; TCRdb keeps only in-frame clonotypes and omits some of them. The repertoire holds hundreds of thousands of clones, about a sixth seen once, with about 0.086% in the top ten. Sequencing was carried out using naive CD4+ T cells from blood. The receptor set was obtained from a man aged 18 to 29 in good health. Each CDR3 is given with its conserved first and last residue. Fields, in order: J gene, D gene, V gene, clone size, CDR3 DNA, CDR3 protein. D genes are given only for firm matches. The listing skips clone size in some rows; elsewhere it reads once, few, many or a size class.

TRBJ1-1 TRBD1 TRBV9 . TGTGCCAGCAGCGTAGCCCCTGGGGGTGACAGGGTTAGGGACACTGAAGCTTTCTTT CASSVAPGGDRVRDTEAFF
TRBJ2-1 TRBD2 TRBV5-5 . TGTGCCAGCAGCCTAGCGGGGGGAAACAATGAGCAGTTCTTC CASSLAGGNNEQFF
TRBJ2-1 . TRBV28 . TGTGCCAGCATCGGACAGATCAATGAGCAGTTCTTC CASIGQINEQFF
TRBJ2-1 . TRBV9 . TGTGCCAGCAGCGTAGATAGGGGGGACTCCTACAATGAGCAGTTCTTC CASSVDRGDSYNEQFF
TRBJ2-3 . TRBV7-2 . TGTGCCAGCAGCTTAGGGGTCAGAGATACGCAGTATTTT CASSLGVRDTQYF
TRBJ1-4 . TRBV5-1 . TGCGCCAGCAGTGATCGGGGGTTGGTTGAAAAACTGTTTTTT CASSDRGLVEKLFF
TRBJ1-2 . TRBV6-5 . TGTGCCAGCAGTTTATGGGCGGGGAACTATGGCTACACCTTC CASSLWAGNYGYTF
TRBJ2-2 TRBD1 TRBV7-2 . TGTGCCAGCAGCTTACGGACAGGGTCTTCGAACACCGGGGAGCTGTTTTTT CASSLRTGSSNTGELFF
TRBJ2-3 . TRBV6-6 . TGTGCCAGCAGTAGACTGGGTTTTAGCACAGATACGCAGTATTTT CASSRLGFSTDTQYF
TRBJ2-1 TRBD1 TRBV11-2 . TGTGCCAGCAGCTTAGTGGGGACAGGGGTCAATGAGCAGTTCTTC CASSLVGTGVNEQFF
TRBJ2-7 TRBD1 TRBV2 . TGTGCCAGCAGGGGACAGAATATCTCCTACGAGCAGTACTTC CASRGQNISYEQYF
TRBJ1-1 . TRBV7-3 . TGTGCCAGCAGCCTCCAGGGAGGCACTGAAGCTTTCTTT CASSLQGGTEAFF
TRBJ2-5 . TRBV9 . TGTGCCAGCAGCGCCCGACCATCTGGCGAGACCCAGTACTTC CASSARPSGETQYF
TRBJ2-2 . TRBV2 . TGTGCCAGCAGTGAGGGACCCGGGGAGCTGTTTTTT CASSEGPGELFF
TRBJ2-5 TRBD2 TRBV13 . TGTGCCAGCAGCTTAGAGTCGATTTGGCGGGGGGCCAAACAAGAGACCCAGTACTTC CASSLESIWRGAKQETQYF
TRBJ2-1 TRBD2 TRBV5-1 . TGCGCCAGCAGTCGTACTAGCGGGTCCGGGTATGAGCAGTTCTTC CASSRTSGSGYEQFF
TRBJ2-7 . TRBV7-2 few TGTGCCAGCAGCTTAACGGTATACGAGCAGTACTTC CASSLTVYEQYF